The next 24 T cell receptor beta chains were all read from a single sample in a study of PD-L1 blockade in urothelial cancer. The data were produced by immunoSEQ multiplex PCR, yet TCRdb's version contains in-frame clones alone and is incomplete. This table holds around 63,000 clones, 75% to 85% found once. Indicated time point: pretreatment peripheral blood. This specimen consisted of PBMCs, obtained around atezolizumab (anti-PD-L1) treatment. Source of these receptors: a man aged 65-85 years with urothelial cancer.

V gene TRBV5-1 combines with J gene TRBJ2-7; TRBD1 might be the D (6 bases). Trimming left V 0 bases short and J 7 bases short, with 14 bases between. Looked up from germline, CDR1 is SGHRS and CDR2 is YFSETQ. The CDR3 spans 14 residues. In nucleotides, the CDR3 is TGCGCCAGCAGCTTGGGTGACAGGTTCGGTGAGCAGTACTTC. It encodes CASSLGDRFGEQYF.

The rearrangement joins TRBV19 to TRBJ1-5; 7 bases are shared with TRBD1. Germline CDR1 and CDR2: LNHDA and SQIVND (reference sequence). The CDR3 has 14 residues. V lost 2 bases and J lost 7; bases outside the gene matches: 5. The CDR3 sequence is CASSIYRQGQPQHF. The CDR3 nucleotides are TGTGCCAGTAGTATATATCGACAGGGACAGCCCCAGCATTTT.

This chain joins TRBV6-5 and TRBJ1-2; no firm D call. The V end lost 5 bases, the J end lost 1 base, and 8 bases lay between the germline ends. The CDR3 covers 13 residues. Germline lookup yields CDR1 MNHEY and CDR2 SVGAGI. CDR3 region: CASSPLDNYGYTF. The CDR3 coding sequence is TGTGCCAGCAGTCCTCTAGATAACTATGGCTACACCTTC.

The V gene is TRBV29-1, the J gene TRBJ2-7; D gene unclear. The germline V gene encodes CDR1 SQVTM and CDR2 ANQGSEA. V gave up 5 bases and J gave up 1 base, with 12 bases separating them. This CDR3 has 13 amino acids. In DNA form, the CDR3 reads TGCAGCGTTCGCCCGGTCTCATCCTACGAGCAGTACTTC. This codes for CSVRPVSSYEQYF.

V gene TRBV10-1 combines with J gene TRBJ1-5; the D is unclear. V lost 3 bases, J lost 0 bases, and 9 bases lay in between. The CDR3 runs 15 residues. In germline, CDR1 is WNHNN, CDR2 SYGVQD (reference sequence). The CDR3 sequence is CASSDHTRSNQPQHF. The CDR3 region has the DNA TGCGCCAGCAGTGATCACACCCGTAGCAATCAGCCCCAGCATTTT.

V and J are TRBV21-1 and TRBJ2-7; TRBD2 is the table's D call, not checked against the DNA. TRBV21-1 is a pseudogene locus. The CDR3 has 18 amino acids. CDR3 coding DNA: TGTGCCAGCAGCAAAGTGGGACTAGCGGACTTAGCCGGGAACGAGCAGTACTTC. It is translated as CASSKVGLADLAGNEQYF.

The genes are TRBV27 and TRBJ2-3; 8 bases align to TRBD2. Germline V gene sequence: CDR1 MNHEY, CDR2 SMNVEV (reference sequence). Trimming removed 5 bases from V and 4 bases from J; junction bases left unmatched: 5. The length of the CDR3 is 14 residues. The CDR3 coding sequence is TGTGCCAGCAGTCCAGCGGGAGTGGCAGATACGCAGTATTTT. Translation gives CASSPAGVADTQYF.

This chain uses TRBV13 with TRBJ1-1; 11 bases map to TRBD1. The CDR3 consists of 14 residues. Germline V gene data show CDR1 as PRHDT and CDR2 as FYEKMQ (reference sequence). V trimming: 5 bases; J trimming: 6 bases; junction bases outside the gene matches: 5. The CDR3 is CASSPDRGLAEAFF. The CDR3, as DNA: TGTGCCAGCAGCCCGGACAGGGGGCTGGCTGAAGCTTTCTTT.

The chain's CDR3 is CASSGPPGIVQETQYF. CDR3 coding DNA: TGTGCCAGTAGTGGACCCCCAGGGATCGTTCAAGAGACCCAGTACTTC. The chain uses TRBV19 and TRBJ2-5, with D possibly matching TRBD1 (5 bases). The ends were cut back, 5 bases at V and 2 bases at J, with 18 bases in the middle. Germline CDR1 reads LNHDA; CDR2 reads SQIVND (reference sequence). This CDR3 is built from 16 residues.

This sequence joins TRBV6-5 and TRBJ1-2, with D possibly TRBD1 on 5 matching bases. Germline CDR1 MNHEY, CDR2 SVGAGI. V gave up 0 bases and J gave up 7 bases, with 15 bases separating them. This CDR3 spans 15 amino acids. CDR3 nucleotide sequence: TGTGCCAGCAGTTACTCCGGGGGGGATCCTTCTGGCTACACCTTC. Residues: CASSYSGGDPSGYTF.

This chain uses TRBV9 with TRBJ2-1; 10 bases are shared with TRBD2. Looked up from germline, CDR1 is SGDLS and CDR2 is YYNGEE. This CDR3 is 16 amino acids long. With 1 base clipped from V and 4 bases from J, the junction kept 5 bases outside the gene matches. The CDR3 loop is CASSVLSSGGYNEQFF. CDR3 sequence (DNA): TGTGCCAGCAGCGTACTTAGTAGCGGGGGGTACAATGAGCAGTTCTTC.

The V and J genes are TRBV7-2 and TRBJ1-1; D perhaps matches TRBD1 (5 bases). The V gene's germline CDR1 is SGHTA and CDR2 FQGNSA. The CDR3 is 14 amino acids. With 7 bases removed from V and 4 bases from J, the gap between germline ends came to 16 bases. This CDR3 reads CASTILRASTEAFF. DNA for the CDR3: TGTGCCAGCACCATCCTCAGGGCAAGCACTGAAGCTTTCTTT.

The chain employs TRBV7-2 and TRBJ2-7; 8 positions match TRBD2. The CDR3 extends over 15 amino acids. From germline, CDR1 is SGHTA and CDR2 FQGNSA. V lost 5 bases to trimming and J lost 4 bases; unmatched junction nucleotides: 10. The CDR3 DNA reads as TGTGCCAGCAGCATTCCGGGACTAGTTGTTTACGAGCAGTACTTC. Residues: CASSIPGLVVYEQYF. The full variable domain, in which reference TRBV7-2 and TRBJ2-7 provide the parts outside the CDR3, is GAGVSQSPSNKVTEKGKDVELRCDPISGHTALYWYRQSLGQGLEFLIYFQGNSAPDKSGLPSDRFSAERTGGSVSTLTIQRTQQEDSAVYLCASSIPGLVVYEQYFGPGTRLTVT.

By share, this clone counts as medium-sized (0.01 to 0.1%). The J gene is TRBJ1-2, the V gene TRBV28, with D perhaps TRBD1 (5 bases). The CDR3 has 12 residues. Per the germline V gene, CDR1 is MDHEN and CDR2 is SYDVKM. Trimming cost V 6 bases and J 7 bases, with 12 bases left between them. In DNA, the CDR3 is TGTGCCAGCAGCCTCTGGGGCCTTGGCTACACCTTC. This gives the protein CASSLWGLGYTF.

The gene calls are TRBV5-6 and TRBJ2-5, with 9 positions matching TRBD2. Germline lookup yields CDR1 SGHDT and CDR2 YYEEEE. Trimming cost V 6 bases and J 5 bases; bases outside gene matches: 14. The CDR3 contains 16 residues. In nucleotides, the CDR3 is TGTGCCAGCATCCTAGGGGCTAGCGGGATCTGGGAGACCCAGTACTTC. It specifies CASILGASGIWETQYF.

This clone occurred a few times. The chain uses TRBV5-1 and TRBJ2-7, with 13 bases identical to TRBD2. Trimming took 7 bases from V and 1 from J; bases not matched to a gene: 5. Germline CDR1 reads SGHRS; CDR2 reads YFSETQ. There are 15 residues in the CDR3. The DNA for the CDR3 is TGCGCCAGCGGAAGGACTAGCGGGAGTTCCTACGAGCAGTACTTC. It encodes CASGRTSGSSYEQYF.

The gene calls are TRBV5-6 and TRBJ2-2; 9 bases line up with TRBD1. The length of the CDR3 is 15 residues. The ends lost 2 bases at V and 7 bases at J; junction bases unmatched: 6. Germline CDR1 is SGHDT and CDR2 is YYEEEE. The CDR3 sequence is CASSLGDRDIGELFF. CDR3 DNA sequence: TGTGCCAGCAGCTTAGGGGACAGGGACATCGGGGAGCTGTTTTTT.

The V gene is TRBV5-1, the J gene TRBJ2-5; TRBD1 agrees at 8 bases. V lost 4 bases and J lost 2; bases outside the gene matches: 13. Germline V gene data show CDR1 as SGHRS and CDR2 as YFSETQ. This CDR3 contains 17 residues. The DNA of the CDR3 is TGCGCCAGCAGCCCCTCTGCGGGGACAGGAGGGCAAGAGACCCAGTACTTC. It codes for CASSPSAGTGGQETQYF.

The chain links TRBV19 to TRBJ1-5; TRBD1 agrees at 7 bases. CDR3 size: 15 residues. Germline assignment: CDR1 LNHDA and CDR2 SQIVND (reference sequence). Trimming at V came to 0 bases and at J to 7 bases, leaving 6 bases not matched to a gene. CDR3: CASSIESAGGQPQHF. The DNA for the CDR3 is TGTGCCAGTAGTATAGAGTCGGCAGGGGGGCAGCCCCAGCATTTT.

The CDR3 is CASGLVLQESSYEQYF. CDR3 DNA: TGTGCTAGTGGTTTGGTACTACAGGAGAGCTCCTACGAGCAGTACTTC. This rearrangement joins TRBV12-5 to TRBJ2-7; tentatively, D is TRBD1 (5 bases). The CDR3 has 16 residues. From germline, CDR1 is LGHNT and CDR2 FRNRAP. Trimming removed 0 bases from V and 0 bases from J, with 12 bases in between.

The chain has TRBV5-1 and TRBJ2-5, with a tentative D call TRBD1 (5 bases). Germline-derived CDR1 and CDR2 are SGHRS and YFSETQ. There are 16 residues in the CDR3. V shed 1 base and J shed 1 base, with 14 bases lying between them. CDR3 sequence reads: CASSLKAQGPQETQYF. The CDR3 DNA reads TGCGCCAGCAGCTTGAAGGCTCAGGGCCCCCAAGAGACCCAGTACTTC.

The V and J genes are TRBV6-6 and TRBJ2-7, with TRBD1 identical over 7 bases. CDR1 and CDR2 from the germline V gene are MNHNY and SVGAGI (reference sequence). This CDR3 has 16 residues. The junction had 5 bases not matched to a gene; V was cut back by 0 bases and J by 0 bases. The CDR3 DNA reads as TGTGCCAGCAGTTACTCGGACAGGCGCCCCTCCTACGAGCAGTACTTC. This codes for CASSYSDRRPSYEQYF.

This clone was recorded once. The V call is TRBV14, the J call TRBJ2-5, with 7 bases matching TRBD1. Germline CDR1 SGHDN, CDR2 FVKESK. The ends lost 7 bases at V and 1 base at J; junction bases unmatched: 9. This CDR3 has 15 amino acids. The CDR3 here is CASTENGQAQETQYF. The CDR3 DNA is TGTGCCAGCACCGAAAATGGACAGGCCCAAGAGACCCAGTACTTC.

V gene TRBV5-5 combines with J gene TRBJ2-7; 9 bases are a match to TRBD1. CDR1 is SGHKS and CDR2 is YYEKEE in the germline V gene (reference sequence). After removal of 3 bases from V and 7 bases from J, the junction contained 14 bases not matched to a gene. CDR3 length: 16 amino acids. The CDR3 is CASSSEGWDRVGEQYF. CDR3 sequence (DNA): TGTGCCAGCAGCTCTGAAGGGTGGGACAGGGTAGGGGAGCAGTACTTC.